The clone carrying this TCR beta chain was counted only a few times. Antigen: not known. The data belong to a study of blood T cells in healthy people across ages. Looking at the study overall: Roughly one uniquely barcoded beta molecule per two T cells was captured. Whole-study findings and limits: Long-lived and aged donors differed, with more naive CD4+ cells and higher diversity in the long-lived. Getting older went along with TCR beta diversity per million T cells dropping roughly linearly.

Through a sample-barcoded 5' primer and a J-beta primer mix, a second PCR was run for roughly 6 to 11 cycles. TCRdb itself ran the 5' RACE reads through MiXCR, one entry per CDR3 protein. The profile shows about 1.6 million distinct CDR3 sequences, 30% to 40% of them singletons. Germline CDR1 is SGHNT and CDR2 is YENEEA. The V gene end was trimmed by 4 bases and the J gene end by 2 bases; junction bases not matched to a gene: 15. The length of the CDR3 is 19 residues. Each sample used at least 7 million PBMCs. The sequence was obtained from a woman aged 25 to 39 in good health. The sequenced sample was blood. This chain joins TRBV11-3 and TRBJ2-5; 11 bases fit TRBD2. The CDR3 here is CASSYRSPGLAETQETQYF. CDR3 bases: TGTGCCAGCAGCTACAGATCACCGGGACTAGCGGAGACACAAGAGACCCAGTACTTC.